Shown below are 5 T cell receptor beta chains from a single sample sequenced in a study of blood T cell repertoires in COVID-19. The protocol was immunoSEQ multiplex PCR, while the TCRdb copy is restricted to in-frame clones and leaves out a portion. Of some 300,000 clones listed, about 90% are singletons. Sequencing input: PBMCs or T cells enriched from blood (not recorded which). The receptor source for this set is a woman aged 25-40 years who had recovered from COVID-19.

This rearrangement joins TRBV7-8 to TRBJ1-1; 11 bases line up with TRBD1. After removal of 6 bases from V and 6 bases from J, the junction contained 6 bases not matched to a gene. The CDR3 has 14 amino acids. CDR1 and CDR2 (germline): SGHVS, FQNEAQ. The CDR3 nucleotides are TGTGCCAGCAGATCGGGACAGGGGGGACCTGAAGCTTTCTTT. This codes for CASRSGQGGPEAFF.

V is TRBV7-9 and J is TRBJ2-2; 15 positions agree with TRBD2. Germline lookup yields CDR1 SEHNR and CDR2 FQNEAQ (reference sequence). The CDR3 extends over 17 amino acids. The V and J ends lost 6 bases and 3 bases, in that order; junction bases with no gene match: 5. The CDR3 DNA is TGTGCCAGCAGAACCGGGACTAGCGGGGGGTACACCGGGGAGCTGTTTTTT. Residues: CASRTGTSGGYTGELFF.

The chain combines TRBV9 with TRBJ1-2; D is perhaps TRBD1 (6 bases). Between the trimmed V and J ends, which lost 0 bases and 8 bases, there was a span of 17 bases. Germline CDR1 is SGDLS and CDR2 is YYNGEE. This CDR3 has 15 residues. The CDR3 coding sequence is TGTGCCAGCAGCGTAGGAGGAAGGGGGAGCCCGGGCTACACCTTC. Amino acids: CASSVGGRGSPGYTF.

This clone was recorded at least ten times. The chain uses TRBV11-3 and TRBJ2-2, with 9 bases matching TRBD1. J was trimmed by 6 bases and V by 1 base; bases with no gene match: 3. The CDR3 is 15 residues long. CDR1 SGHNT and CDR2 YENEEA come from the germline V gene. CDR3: CASSLGDRAAGELFF. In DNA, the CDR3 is TGTGCCAGCAGCTTAGGGGACAGGGCAGCCGGGGAGCTGTTTTTT.

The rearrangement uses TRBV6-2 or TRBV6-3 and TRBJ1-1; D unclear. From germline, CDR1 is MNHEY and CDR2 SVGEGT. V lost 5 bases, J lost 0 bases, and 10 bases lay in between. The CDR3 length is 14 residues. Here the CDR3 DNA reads TGTGCCAGCAGTACCTTCCTAATGAACACTGAAGCTTTCTTT. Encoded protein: CASSTFLMNTEAFF.